This record concerns one T cell receptor (beta chain) sequence. This clone was detected ten times or more. Its recognized antigen is unknown. Read data end 3 residues before the CDR3 end; the end is taken from the germline J gene. For sequencing input, CVID and control samples contributed equivalent amounts of genomic DNA. For every sample, a 60 bp segment covering the rearranged TCRbeta CDR3 region was amplified and then sequenced. The immunoSEQ assay, a bias-corrected multiplex PCR combined with high-throughput sequencing, was used to amplify TCRbeta. The source study handled its data this way. Each unique nucleotide sequence was treated as a clone and annotated with V, D and J genes, copy number and frequency. Sequences were labeled productive if in frame, and non-productive if out of frame or containing stop codons. Clonality was calculated from Shannon's entropy as previously described. Mean CDR3 Kyte-Doolittle hydropathy was derived from the predicted amino acid sequences of productive clones. Hierarchical clustering of scaled V gene usage was performed with the R hclust function using Manhattan distance and complete linkage. Sharing of clones by CDR3 amino acid sequence was evaluated through resampling of 12 repertoires per group over 100 rounds. Repertoires were searched for 70 published EBV-specific and a few hundred published CMV-specific TCRbeta sequences. Analysis left out two CVID samples that produced under 10,000 sequences, so 40 to 50 CVID repertoires remained. TCRdb retrieved this table from immuneACCESS and kept in-frame rearrangements only. Not all clones are present; in checked studies, unresolved V genes account for under half, and no reason is known for the remainder. D and trimming come from the DNA, and the V and J calls and clone size come from that table. The table notes under 50,000 clones here, none of them singletons. The ten largest clones capture about 0.68% of the sample.

The sample comes from a study of T cell clonality in common variable immunodeficiency (dated by TCRdb to the mid-2010s). Overall study results and their limits: Correlations between repertoire features and clinical complications were limited by patient heterogeneity within the CVID cohort. CVID TCRbeta sequences were reported to have fewer deletions and N-nucleotide insertions and to lack highly modified clones with 13 or more V deletions. Although equal DNA input was used, an average of about 81,820 unique sequences per sample was obtained for controls, compared with some 30,000 for CVID samples. Healthy controls shared more TCRbeta clones with each other than CVID subjects shared among themselves (p < 0.0001). According to the authors, figuring out what caused the increased clonality in CVID would require sequencing the repertoires of T cell subpopulations. Increased TCRbeta clonality was found in CVID subjects compared with healthy controls (t-test p = 0.018), with the increase being most characteristic of about a third of subjects.

The CDR3 numbers 15 residues from cysteine through phenylalanine. Part of the CDR3 DNA is given, 36 bases translated from base 1. The germline V gene encodes CDR1 MGHRA and CDR2 YSYEKL. V is reduced by 0 bases and J by 0 bases, leaving a spacing of 9 bases between them. Predominantly Caucasian heritage was noted among both the CVID patients and the healthy controls. From each donor, roughly 5 to 9 ml of heparinized peripheral whole blood was collected. Genomic DNA from adults with common variable immune deficiency (CVID) and from healthy adult controls was the source for sequencing TCRbeta CDR3 repertoires. A total of around 22 healthy adult volunteers (around 12 female and ten or so male; age range about 20 to 70 years, mean age about 32) were included in the control group. To isolate peripheral blood mononuclear cells, diluted blood was subjected to density centrifugation over Hypaque 1077 or Ficoll-Paque. Genomic DNA was extracted from unsorted mononuclear cells by Qiagen column purification or by a centrifugation-based method.

This chain is built from TRBV4-1 and TRBJ2-7; 6 matching bases give a weak D call of TRBD2. The source is a person aged 18 to 75 in good health. Source material: peripheral blood mononuclear cells. Partial CDR3 DNA: TGCGCCAGCAGCCAAGATCGGGGGTTCTCCTACGAG. It translates as CASSQDRGFSYE. The entire CDR3 is CASSQDRGFSYEQYF.